This record covers a single T cell receptor (beta chain). Trimming took off 5 bases at V and 4 bases at J, with 11 bases between the two ends. The germline CDR1 and CDR2 sequences are KGHDR and SFDVKD. The CDR3 is 13 amino acids. These data originate in a study of blood T cell repertoires in COVID-19. At the level of the study: Italy, Spain and the United States were the sources of the convalescent and acute COVID-19 samples. Sample material is recorded as cDNA or gDNA derived from T cells, B-cell-depleted T cells, or PBMCs.

The age range of participants was 18 to 89 years, with residence in around 22 US areas. Allocation to cohorts depended on clinical history reported by the participants. Here immunoSEQ multiplex PCR was the method, and the copy in TCRdb shows in-frame clones only, minus some. The sample yields approximately 360,000 clones, 88% seen once. The receptor's source is a young woman with acute COVID-19. The sample was PBMCs or T cells enriched from blood (not recorded which). V and J are TRBV24-1 and TRBJ2-7; D remains ambiguous. CDR3 coding DNA: TGTGCCACCAGTGGTGACACCGAATACGAGCAGTACTTC. This codes for CATSGDTEYEQYF.